These 11 T cell receptor beta chains were sequenced from one sample in a study of T-cell memory formation after mild COVID-19. TCRdb itself ran the 5' RACE reads through MiXCR, one entry per CDR3 protein. This table holds under 400,000 distinct CDR3 sequences, 25% to 30% found once. The sequencing sample was made of PBMCs or a T cell subset sorted from them (not recorded which). The source of these receptors is an adult woman who had mild COVID-19 (a few samples of this study predate the infection). Cell type and time point are not known.

This chain uses TRBV20-1 with TRBJ2-3; a possible D gene is TRBD2 (7 bases). This CDR3 contains 14 residues. Germline V gives CDR1 DFQATT, CDR2 SNEGSKA (reference sequence). The CDR3 DNA reads as TGCAGCGGGGGCGCGGGAGCCGGCACAGATACGCAGTATTTT. This sequence encodes CSGGAGAGTDTQYF.

This clonotype was counted many times. The chain has TRBV7-9 and TRBJ2-7; 10 nucleotides line up with TRBD1. The length of the CDR3 is 13 residues. V trimming: 8 bases; J trimming: 3 bases; junction bases outside the gene matches: 4. Germline values: CDR1 SEHNR, CDR2 FQNEAQ (reference sequence). In DNA, the CDR3 is TGTGCCAGCTTTCGGACAGGGGGCTACGAGCAGTACTTC. Its translation is CASFRTGGYEQYF.

In its sample, this clonotype was seen many times. The rearrangement uses TRBV29-1 and TRBJ2-3; 7 nucleotides agree with TRBD1. Germline V CDR1 and CDR2: SQVTM, ANQGSEA. The CDR3 consists of 13 residues. V lost 3 bases to trimming and J lost 0 bases; unmatched junction nucleotides: 0. The CDR3 sequence: CSVEGQSTDTQYF. CDR3 sequence (DNA): TGCAGCGTTGAGGGACAGAGCACAGATACGCAGTATTTT.

This clonotype was seen only a few times. The chain combines TRBV7-9 with TRBJ2-7, with D possibly TRBD2 on 6 matching bases. Germline V gene data show CDR1 as SEHNR and CDR2 as FQNEAQ (reference sequence). CDR3 size: 16 residues. Trimming pared 1 base from V and 5 bases from J, leaving 18 bases between. The CDR3 DNA follows: TGTGCCAGCAGCTTAGGGTCAGGAGCGGGTCCCCACGAGCAGTACTTC. This translates into CASSLGSGAGPHEQYF.

This clonotype occurred a few times. V and J are TRBV20-1 and TRBJ2-1, with 9 bases that match TRBD1. The CDR3 has 18 residues. Germline V gene sequence: CDR1 DFQATT, CDR2 SNEGSKA (reference sequence). Losses at the gene ends were 1 base for V and 2 bases for J; bases not matched to a gene: 12. DNA of the CDR3: TGCAGTGCTAGAGTTACAGGGGGCGGAGTGCGACCCTACAATGAGCAGTTCTTC. Translation: CSARVTGGGVRPYNEQFF.

This clonotype has ten or more counts. The chain recombines TRBV19 with TRBJ2-7, with unresolved D. The CDR3 has 15 residues. The germline gives CDR1 LNHDA, CDR2 SQIVND (reference sequence). The V and J ends lost 5 bases and 0 bases respectively, with 14 bases between them. The CDR3 nucleotides are TGTGCCAGTAGTTCCGTTCAGGATTCCTCCTACGAGCAGTACTTC. It codes for CASSSVQDSSYEQYF.

Only a few counts were recorded for this clonotype. The V call is TRBV12-3 or TRBV12-4, the J call TRBJ2-3; D is perhaps TRBD1 or TRBD2 (5 bases each). V lost 3 bases, J lost 3 bases, and 13 bases lay in between. This CDR3 is 15 amino acids long. The CDR3 here is CASSLGSQGTDTQYF. In nucleotides, the CDR3 is TGTGCCAGCAGTTTGGGGAGTCAGGGAACAGATACGCAGTATTTT.

The table lists this clonotype with a few counts. V is TRBV4-3 and J is TRBJ2-7, with 10 nucleotides matching TRBD1. Germline assignment: CDR1 LGHNA and CDR2 YSLEER. The V gene end was trimmed by 5 bases and the J gene end by 4 bases; junction bases not matched to a gene: 11. The CDR3 loop spans 16 amino acids. This chain's CDR3 is CASSADWTGGLYEQYF. The CDR3 DNA reads as TGCGCCAGCAGCGCAGACTGGACAGGGGGATTATACGAGCAGTACTTC.

In this sample, this clonotype turned up a few times. The chain joins TRBV20-1 to TRBJ2-7; no firm D call. V lost 4 bases and J lost 6, with 10 bases in between. CDR1 is DFQATT, CDR2 SNEGSKA, per germline (reference sequence). The CDR3 spans 11 residues. The CDR3: CSAKLLFEQYF. CDR3 coding DNA: TGCAGTGCTAAGCTGTTGTTCGAGCAGTACTTC.

The gene calls are TRBV6-1 and TRBJ1-4; no clear D. Germline V gene sequence: CDR1 MNHNS, CDR2 SASEGT. Between the trimmed V and J ends, which lost 5 bases and 3 bases, there was a span of 7 bases. This CDR3 comprises 13 residues. CDR3 sequence: CASSLSANEKLFF. The CDR3 DNA reads as TGTGCCAGCAGTCTTTCGGCTAATGAAAAACTGTTTTTT.

The rearrangement uses TRBV10-3 and TRBJ2-3, with no clear D. Deletions cut 3 bases from V and 3 bases from J, with 16 bases between. The germline CDR1 and CDR2 sequences are ENHRY and SYGVKD. The CDR3 runs 16 residues. CDR3 nucleotide sequence: TGTGCCATCAGTGAATACTTGTCGGGCCCTACAGATACGCAGTATTTT. Protein product: CAISEYLSGPTDTQYF.